These 17 T cell receptor beta chains came from one sample sequenced in a study of T cell responses to AZD1222 COVID-19 vaccine. Only in-frame clones appear in the TCRdb table, and some are missing; sequencing was by immunoSEQ multiplex PCR. The data show more than 85,000 clones, around 90% seen once. The material sequenced was peripheral blood, taken 28 days after the second AZD1222 dose. These receptors all come from an adult who received the AZD1222 COVID-19 vaccine.

The chain carries TRBV7-9 and TRBJ1-6; maybe TRBD1 (5 bases). The CDR3 consists of 15 residues. V was clipped by 5 bases and J by 7 bases, with 15 bases between them. CDR1 SEHNR and CDR2 FQNEAQ come from the germline V gene (reference sequence). The CDR3 bases are TGTGCCAGCAGCATCGGGACTGGAAAGAATTCACCCCTCCACTTT. As protein: CASSIGTGKNSPLHF.

This clone has just a few counts. This chain's CDR3 is CASSDGQVLGQPQHF. The CDR3 DNA is TGTGCCAGCAGTGACGGACAGGTTCTTGGGCAGCCCCAGCATTTT. The chain has TRBV2 and TRBJ1-5; 7 bases are shared with TRBD1. Germline trimming cut 3 bases from V and 7 bases from J; bases unmatched to any gene: 9. This CDR3 region has 15 residues. Germline V gene sequence: CDR1 SNHLY, CDR2 FYNNEI.

The CDR3 is CASSLVGDRGSGYTF. CDR3 nucleotides: TGTGCCAGCAGCTTAGTCGGGGACAGGGGTAGCGGCTACACCTTC. This sequence joins TRBV7-2 and TRBJ1-2; 10 bases match TRBD1. CDR1 SGHTA and CDR2 FQGNSA come from the germline V gene. The V gene end was trimmed by 1 base and the J gene end by 8 bases; junction bases not matched to a gene: 7. The length of the CDR3 is 15 residues. Full variable domain (rest looked up from reference TRBV7-2 and TRBJ1-2): GAGVSQSPSNKVTEKGKDVELRCDPISGHTALYWYRQSLGQGLEFLIYFQGNSAPDKSGLPSDRFSAERTGGSVSTLTIQRTQQEDSAVYLCASSLVGDRGSGYTFGSGTRLTVV.

The chain joins TRBV3-1 (or the pseudogene TRBV3-2) to TRBJ2-2, with D possibly being TRBD2 (6 bases). The germline V gene has CDR1 LGHDT and CDR2 YNNKEL (reference sequence). The CDR3 is 14 residues long. V gave up 2 bases and J gave up 10 bases, with 14 bases separating them. The CDR3 spells CASSQFRGGEELFF. The CDR3, as DNA: TGTGCCAGCAGCCAATTCCGGGGCGGGGAGGAGCTGTTTTTT.

The table lists this clone with a count of one. This chain joins TRBV3-1 (or the pseudogene TRBV3-2) and TRBJ2-1; 8 nucleotides match TRBD2. CDR3 length: 17 residues. CDR1 is LGHDT and CDR2 is YNNKEL in the germline V gene (reference sequence). Losses at the gene ends were 1 base for V and 0 bases for J; bases not matched to a gene: 5. DNA for the CDR3: TGTGCCAGCAGCCAAGGTATAAGCGGGGGCTCCTACAATGAGCAGTTCTTC. This codes for CASSQGISGGSYNEQFF.

The rearrangement links TRBV5-8 to TRBJ2-7; 8 positions match TRBD2. This CDR3 contains 13 residues. The germline gives CDR1 SGHTS, CDR2 YDEGEE. V lost 2 bases to trimming and J lost 5 bases; unmatched junction nucleotides: 3. The CDR3 region is CASSFSGVDEQYF. The CDR3, as DNA: TGTGCCAGCAGCTTTAGCGGGGTAGACGAGCAGTACTTC.

The gene calls are TRBV18 and TRBJ2-3, with 8 bases matching TRBD1. The CDR3 length is 16 residues. The V gene end was trimmed by 0 bases and the J gene end by 3 bases; junction bases not matched to a gene: 5. The V gene's germline CDR1 is KGHSH and CDR2 LQKENI. Here the CDR3 DNA reads TGTGCCAGCTCACCACCGGCAGGGGGCGGGACAGATACGCAGTATTTT. Translation: CASSPPAGGGTDTQYF.

This chain joins TRBV28 and TRBJ1-5, with 8 bases identical to TRBD1. CDR1 and CDR2 from the germline V gene are MDHEN and SYDVKM. The CDR3 has 15 amino acids. V trimming: 6 bases; J trimming: 1 base; junction bases outside the gene matches: 5. CDR3 bases: TGTGCCAGCAGAACAGGGGGTACGAGCAATCAGCCCCAGCATTTT. Encoded protein: CASRTGGTSNQPQHF.

The V gene is TRBV6-6, the J gene TRBJ2-1, with 13 bases identical to TRBD2. The length of the CDR3 is 15 residues. The germline CDR1 and CDR2 sequences are MNHNY and SVGAGI (reference sequence). Trimming at V came to 5 bases and at J to 5 bases, leaving 3 bases not matched to a gene. In DNA form, the CDR3 reads TGTGCCAGCAGTGGAGGGACTAGCGGGAACAATGAGCAGTTCTTC. It specifies CASSGGTSGNNEQFF.

The chain uses TRBV2 and TRBJ2-7; 7 bases line up with TRBD1. Germline assignment: CDR1 SNHLY and CDR2 FYNNEI. This CDR3 spans 14 amino acids. The V and J ends lost 7 bases and 4 bases, in that order; junction bases with no gene match: 10. Here the CDR3 DNA reads TGTGCCAGCAACCGGGACAGCAATTCTTACGAGCAGTACTTC. Encoded protein: CASNRDSNSYEQYF. Full variable domain (remainder filled in from reference TRBV2 and TRBJ2-7): EPEVTQTPSHQVTQMGQEVILRCVPISNHLYFYWYRQILGQKVEFLVSFYNNEISEKSEIFDDQFSVERPDGSNFTLKIRSTKLEDSAMYFCASNRDSNSYEQYFGPGTRLTVT.

This chain joins TRBV19 and TRBJ2-7, with 7 nucleotides matching TRBD1. Germline trimming cut 5 bases from V and 4 bases from J; bases unmatched to any gene: 8. Germline CDR1 reads LNHDA; CDR2 reads SQIVND (reference sequence). This CDR3 contains 14 residues. CDR3 protein: CASSSRTGPYEQYF. CDR3 DNA sequence: TGTGCCAGTAGTTCCCGGACAGGTCCTTACGAGCAGTACTTC.

The chain couples TRBV5-1 to TRBJ1-5; D perhaps matches TRBD1 (5 bases). Trimming took off 3 bases at V and 4 bases at J, with 11 bases between the two ends. Germline lookup yields CDR1 SGHRS and CDR2 YFSETQ. There are 14 residues in the CDR3. As DNA, the CDR3 is TGCGCCAGCAGCTGGGACGGCAAAAATCAGCCCCAGCATTTT. This gives the protein CASSWDGKNQPQHF.

A few counts support this clone. V gene TRBV3-1 (or the pseudogene TRBV3-2) combines with J gene TRBJ2-7; 12 bases map to TRBD2. With 3 bases clipped from V and 6 bases from J, the junction kept 6 bases outside the gene matches. Germline loops: CDR1 LGHDT, CDR2 YNNKEL (reference sequence). There are 15 residues in the CDR3. CDR3 region: CASSHLTSGSLEQYF. CDR3 nucleotides: TGTGCCAGCAGCCACTTGACTAGCGGGAGCCTCGAGCAGTACTTC.

This sequence joins TRBV18 and TRBJ1-5; 8 bases fit TRBD1. This CDR3 spans 18 amino acids. J gave up 7 bases and V 2 bases, and 16 bases lay outside the gene matches. The germline V gene encodes CDR1 KGHSH and CDR2 LQKENI. Written as DNA, the CDR3 is TGTGCCAGCTCACCAGCAAGTCCGCAGGGGGCCTCCGGACAGCCCCAGCATTTT. Its protein product is CASSPASPQGASGQPQHF.

V gene TRBV3-1 (or the pseudogene TRBV3-2) combines with J gene TRBJ2-1; 13 bases are shared with TRBD2. Per germline, CDR1 LGHDT and CDR2 YNNKEL (reference sequence). CDR3 length: 17 amino acids. Trimming took 1 base from V and 5 from J; bases not matched to a gene: 5. The CDR3 spells CASSQALGTSGDNEQFF. In nucleotides, the CDR3 is TGTGCCAGCAGCCAAGCCCTCGGGACTAGCGGGGACAATGAGCAGTTCTTC.

V and J are TRBV7-9 and TRBJ1-5; no clear D gene. Germline assignment: CDR1 SEHNR and CDR2 FQNEAQ (reference sequence). CDR3 length: 14 amino acids. V lost 1 base, J lost 2 bases, and 6 bases lay in between. The CDR3 region is CASSLVGGNQPQHF. The CDR3 nucleotides are TGTGCCAGCAGCTTAGTTGGTGGCAATCAGCCCCAGCATTTT.

V and J are TRBV18 and TRBJ1-2, with D maybe TRBD1 (6 bases). CDR1 KGHSH and CDR2 LQKENI come from the germline V gene. The V gene lost 4 bases and the J gene lost 2 bases, with 11 bases spanning the gap. This CDR3 comprises 14 residues. CDR3 in amino acids: CASSQNRDNYGYTF. CDR3 DNA sequence: TGTGCCAGCTCACAAAACAGGGACAACTATGGCTACACCTTC.